This entry lists 5 T cell receptor beta chains sequenced from one sample in a study of tumor-infiltrating lymphocytes in primary liver carcinoma. From roughly 0.55 ug of total RNA, TCR beta-specific cDNA was reverse-transcribed using a constant-region primer. Sequencing libraries for TCR beta derived from three nested multiplex PCR rounds that used slightly modified ARM-PCR. The two initial PCR rounds, roughly 9 cycles each, used TRBV1-TRBV30 forward and C-beta reverse primers. TCRdb reprocessed the multiplex PCR reads via MiXCR and lists one record per CDR3 protein. Of 90,000 to 100,000 distinct CDR3 sequences listed, 55% to 70% were seen once; the top ten hold around 8.8%. Both RNA and DNA were isolated together from approximately 20-30 mg of bulk tissue that had not been sorted. The sequenced sample consisted of liver tumor tissue from sampling region 5. Subset of the sample: tumor region T5, tumor centre. The receptors stem from a woman aged 60-75 years with primary liver carcinoma and hepatitis B virus infection.

The V call is TRBV5-1, the J call TRBJ1-1, with D uncertain. The germline CDR1 and CDR2 sequences are SGHRS and YFSETQ. The CDR3 spans 14 residues. V gave up 4 bases and J gave up 0 bases, with 10 bases separating them. The CDR3 DNA sequence: TGCGCCAGCAGCCCCGTTAGAATGAACACTGAAGCTTTCTTT. Translating it yields CASSPVRMNTEAFF.

The chain recombines TRBV12-3 or TRBV12-4 with TRBJ2-1, with D possibly called TRBD1 or TRBD2 (5 bases each). V lost 5 bases to trimming and J lost 5 bases, with 19 bases between them. CDR3 length equals 16 residues. The CDR3 DNA is TGTGCCAGCAGTAAAGGTGTGTGGGGGAGTGACAATGAGCAGTTCTTC. It is translated as CASSKGVWGSDNEQFF.

The CDR3 protein is CASCLRPEMSGSDTQYF. The CDR3 DNA is TGCGCCAGCTGTTTGCGGCCGGAGATGAGTGGCTCAGATACGCAGTATTTT. The chain employs TRBV5-1 and TRBJ2-3; D call uncertain. Germline V gives CDR1 SGHRS, CDR2 YFSETQ. CDR3 length: 17 residues. Trimming pared 7 bases from V and 4 bases from J, leaving 25 bases between.

There are a few counts of this clonotype. The junction differs from germline at one of its ends, possibly a read error. The rearrangement links TRBV11-2 to TRBJ1-2; 8 bases map to TRBD1. CDR3 length equals 14 residues. Germline CDR1 and CDR2: SGHAT and FQNNGV. The CDR3 sequence is CASSLGTTGGGYAF. DNA for the CDR3: TGTGCCAGCAGCTTAGGCACCACAGGGGGTGGCTACGCCTTC.

In the case of this clonotype: It is likely a read error, because the conserved phenylalanine at the end of the CDR3 is missing. V usage is TRBV12-3 or TRBV12-4 and J usage is TRBJ2-5; perhaps TRBD1 as D (6 bases). The CDR3 runs 13 residues. The CDR3 is CVSSTGTFGTQYY. The CDR3 DNA is TGTGTCAGCAGTACTGGGACATTCGGGACCCAGTACTAC.